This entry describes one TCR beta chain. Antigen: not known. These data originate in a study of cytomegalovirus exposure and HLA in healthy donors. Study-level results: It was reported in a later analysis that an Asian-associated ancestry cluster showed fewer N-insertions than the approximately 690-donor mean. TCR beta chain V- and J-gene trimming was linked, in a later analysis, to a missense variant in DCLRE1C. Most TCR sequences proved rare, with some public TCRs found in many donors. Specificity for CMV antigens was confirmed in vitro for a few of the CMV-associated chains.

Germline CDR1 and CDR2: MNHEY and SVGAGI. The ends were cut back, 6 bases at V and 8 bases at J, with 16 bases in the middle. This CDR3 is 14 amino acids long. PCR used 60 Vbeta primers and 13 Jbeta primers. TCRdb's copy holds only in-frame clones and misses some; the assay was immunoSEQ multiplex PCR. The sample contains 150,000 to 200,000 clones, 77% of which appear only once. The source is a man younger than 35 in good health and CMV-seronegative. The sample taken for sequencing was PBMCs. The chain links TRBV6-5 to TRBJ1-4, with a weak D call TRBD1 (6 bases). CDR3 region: CASSPVGAGEKLFF. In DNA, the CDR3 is TGTGCCAGCAGCCCGGTGGGGGCCGGGGAAAAACTGTTTTTT.